Listed below are T cell receptor beta chains from one sample, sequenced in a study of tumor and adjacent non-tumor tissue in lung cancer. TCRdb ran MiXCR on the multiplex PCR reads and lists one entry per CDR3 protein. The sample lists approximately 90,000 distinct CDR3 sequences; 76% were seen once. The sequenced sample was distant non-tumor lung tissue. These receptors were collected from a woman aged 45-65 years with non-small cell lung cancer. CDR3s include the opening cysteine and the closing phenylalanine or tryptophan. Fields, in order: V gene, J gene, clone size, D gene, CDR3 DNA, CDR3 protein. A D gene is named only where the DNA matches it firmly. Some rows mark clone size as missing; the rest say once, few, many or name a class of expanded clone.

V: TRBV29-1
J: TRBJ2-1
size: NA
D: NA
DNA: TGCAGTGTCCTTCATACGACTACCGGATTTTACAATGAGCAGTTCTTC
CDR3: CSVLHTTTGFYNEQFF

V: TRBV6-5
J: TRBJ1-5
size: many
D: NA
DNA: TGTGCCAGCAGTTCCCCCGGAGGGGAGGGCAATCAGCCCCAGCATTTT
CDR3: CASSSPGGEGNQPQHF

V: TRBV5-4
J: TRBJ2-1
size: NA
D: NA
DNA: TGTGCCAGCAGCATGGGGGGTGGAGGGATTGCCAATGTGCAGTTCTTC
CDR3: CASSMGGGGIANVQFF

V: TRBV11-2
J: TRBJ2-2
size: many
D: TRBD2
DNA: TGTGCCAGCAGCCTCATGGGGGGGTCAAACACCGGGGAGCTGTTTTTT
CDR3: CASSLMGGSNTGELFF

V: TRBV24-1
J: TRBJ2-1
size: NA
D: NA
DNA: TGTGCCACCAGTGTAAAGGGTACACAGGGTCTCTACAATGAGCAGTTCTTC
CDR3: CATSVKGTQGLYNEQFF

V: TRBV29-1
J: TRBJ2-1
size: NA
D: NA
DNA: TGCAGCGTTGAAGGTCTGGAGGGATGGGGGATGGGCAAAGAGCAGTTCTTC
CDR3: CSVEGLEGWGMGKEQFF

V: TRBV4-1
J: TRBJ2-1
size: NA
D: TRBD2
DNA: TGCGCCAGGAGCCACCCGGGACTAGCGGGGGGACCCTCCTACAATGAGCAGTTGTTC
CDR3: CARSHPGLAGGPSYNEQLF

V: TRBV6-5
J: TRBJ2-5
size: NA
D: TRBD2
DNA: TGTGTCAGCAGGTCCCTCTACACTAGCGAGAGTAGGGAGACCCAGTACTTC
CDR3: CVSRSLYTSESRETQYF

V: TRBV11-1
J: TRBJ2-5
size: NA
D: TRBD1
DNA: TGTGCCAGCAGCCCCGGACAGGGTGTAGGGACCCAGTACTTC
CDR3: CASSPGQGVGTQYF

V: TRBV29-1
J: TRBJ2-2
size: NA
D: NA
DNA: TGCAGCGTGATGCCTAGCGTGAGGGAAGGCACCGAGGAGCTGTTTTTT
CDR3: CSVMPSVREGTEELFF

V: TRBV7-3
J: TRBJ2-3
size: NA
D: NA
DNA: TGTGCCAGTAGCTTACCGAGGGAGGAGTGGCCCACAGATACGCAGTATTTT
CDR3: CASSLPREEWPTDTQYF

V: TRBV24-1
J: TRBJ2-3
size: NA
D: NA
DNA: TGTGTCACCAGTGATTTGCAATACGGGGGCACAGATACGCGGTATTTT
CDR3: CVTSDLQYGGTDTRYF

V: TRBV4-2
J: TRBJ2-1
size: NA
D: TRBD2
DNA: TGTGCAAGAAGCCAAGAGGGAGCGGGGATCTCCTACAATGAGCAGTTCTTC
CDR3: CARSQEGAGISYNEQFF

V: TRBV6-6
J: TRBJ2-7
size: NA
D: NA
DNA: TGTGCCGCCCAAGGACCAGGGGTCTACGAGCAGTACTTC
CDR3: CAAQGPGVYEQYF

V: TRBV6-1
J: TRBJ1-2
size: once
D: NA
DNA: TGTGCCAGCGGGGTCAGGCCCTACTATGACTACGCCTTC
CDR3: CASGVRPYYDYAF

V: TRBV29-1
J: TRBJ1-5
size: medium-sized
D: TRBD1
DNA: TGCAGCGCAAGCAGGGGGCCGGAGGATCAGCCCCAGCATTTT
CDR3: CSASRGPEDQPQHF

V: TRBV2
J: TRBJ1-5
size: few
D: NA
DNA: TGTGCCAGCAGTGGGGGATGGGCCCCGGTTGAGCCCCAGCATTTT
CDR3: CASSGGWAPVEPQHF

V: TRBV11-2
J: TRBJ2-7
size: NA
D: TRBD1
DNA: TGTGCCAACAGCCCAGATAGGGGGCGCGTCTACGAGCAGTACTTC
CDR3: CANSPDRGRVYEQYF

V: TRBV7-3
J: TRBJ2-2
size: few
D: NA
DNA: TGTGCCAGCAACTTAAGTGGCACCGGGGAGCTGTTTTTT
CDR3: CASNLSGTGELFF

V: TRBV6-5
J: TRBJ2-1
size: NA
D: TRBD1
DNA: TGTGCCGGCGCAGGGGGCAACAGTTACAATGAGCAGTTCTTC
CDR3: CAGAGGNSYNEQFF

V: TRBV29-1
J: TRBJ2-2
size: NA
D: TRBD1
DNA: TGCAGCGTTGAGACGGGACAGCTCAACGCCGGGAAGCTGTTTTTT
CDR3: CSVETGQLNAGKLFF

V: TRBV11-2
J: TRBJ2-7
size: once
D: NA
DNA: TGTGCCAGCATCTTCGAATCTAAAGCTCAGCATTACTTC
CDR3: CASIFESKAQHYF

V: TRBV11-2
J: TRBJ2-7
size: NA
D: NA
DNA: TGTGTCAGCAGCTTAGCTAGGGACACCTACGAGCAGTACTTC
CDR3: CVSSLARDTYEQYF

V: TRBV30
J: TRBJ2-7
size: NA
D: NA
DNA: TGTGCCTGGAGTGGGTCCTACTCCTATGAGCAGTACTTC
CDR3: CAWSGSYSYEQYF

V: TRBV4-2
J: TRBJ2-3
size: NA
D: NA
DNA: TGTGCCAGCAGCAAAGGTGTCGCAGATACGCAGTATTTT
CDR3: CASSKGVADTQYF

V: TRBV21-1
J: TRBJ2-1
size: NA
D: NA
DNA: TGTGCCAGCAACAAGGGGGCGGGAAAGCGCGAGCAGTTCTTC
CDR3: CASNKGAGKREQFF

V: TRBV11-2
J: TRBJ2-7
size: NA
D: TRBD1
DNA: TGTGCCAGCTGCCTCAGGACAGGAGGAGGTCGCGAGCAGTACTTC
CDR3: CASCLRTGGGREQYF

V: TRBV28
J: TRBJ2-7
size: NA
D: NA
DNA: TGTCCCAGCAATTCAGTGGGGGGCCCGTACGAGCAGTACTTC
CDR3: CPSNSVGGPYEQYF

V: TRBV4-2
J: TRBJ2-1
size: NA
D: NA
DNA: TGTGCTAGCAGCCCCCGAGAGACCCCAGGGAATGGGCAGTTCTTC
CDR3: CASSPRETPGNGQFF

V: TRBV6-2/TRBV6-3
J: TRBJ2-2
size: many
D: TRBD2
DNA: TGTGCCAGCAGTTACAGCGGGGAAGGCGGGGAGCTGTTTTTT
CDR3: CASSYSGEGGELFF